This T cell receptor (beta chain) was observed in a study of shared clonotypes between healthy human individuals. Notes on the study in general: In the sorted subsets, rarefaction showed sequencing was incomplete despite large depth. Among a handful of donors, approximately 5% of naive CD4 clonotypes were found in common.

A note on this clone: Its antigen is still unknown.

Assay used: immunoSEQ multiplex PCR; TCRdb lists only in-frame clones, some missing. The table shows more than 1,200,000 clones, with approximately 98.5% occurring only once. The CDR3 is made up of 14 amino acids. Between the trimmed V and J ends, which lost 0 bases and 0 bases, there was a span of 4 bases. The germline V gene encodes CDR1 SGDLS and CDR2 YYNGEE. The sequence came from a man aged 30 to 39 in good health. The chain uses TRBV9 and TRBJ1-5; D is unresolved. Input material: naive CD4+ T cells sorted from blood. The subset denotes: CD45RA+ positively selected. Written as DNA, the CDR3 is TGTGCCAGCAGCGTAGACAGTAGCAATCAGCCCCAGCATTTT. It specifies CASSVDSSNQPQHF.